The 7 T cell receptor beta chains presented below share a single source sample, sequenced in a study of T cell changes during pregnancy in multiple sclerosis. The assay was immunoSEQ multiplex PCR, and TCRdb's table has in-frame clones only and misses some. The table records around 40,000 clones, 90% of them present only once. Specimen: CD4+ T cells from peripheral blood mononuclear cells, collected in the first trimester of pregnancy. These receptors originate from a female donor in good health, enrolled as a control in a pregnancy study.

In this sample, this clone turned up a few times. The chain combines TRBV7-2 with TRBJ2-1, with TRBD1 matching over 10 bases. This CDR3 contains 14 residues. Germline assignment: CDR1 SGHTA and CDR2 FQGNSA. J lost 6 bases, V lost 5 bases, and 4 bases had no gene match. The CDR3: CASSPWTGGNEQFF. The CDR3 nucleotides are TGTGCCAGCAGCCCCTGGACAGGGGGCAATGAGCAGTTCTTC.

The chain uses TRBV2 and TRBJ2-3; tentatively, D is TRBD1 (5 bases). CDR1 SNHLY and CDR2 FYNNEI come from the germline V gene. The CDR3 is 15 residues long. V was clipped by 4 bases and J by 3 bases, with 14 bases between them. The CDR3, as DNA: TGTGCCAGCAGTGGGGGAAGTGCAGGGACAGATACGCAGTATTTT. Its protein is CASSGGSAGTDTQYF.

The rearrangement uses TRBV7-9 and TRBJ2-7; D gene unclear. The CDR3 has 13 residues. CDR1 is SEHNR, CDR2 FQNEAQ, per germline (reference sequence). The V and J ends lost 3 bases and 3 bases respectively, with 9 bases between them. The CDR3 reads CASSFGGNYEQYF. CDR3 bases: TGTGCCAGCAGCTTCGGCGGAAACTACGAGCAGTACTTC. Based on the CDR3 plus reference TRBV7-9 and TRBJ2-7, the full variable domain is DTGVSQNPRHKITKRGQNVTFRCDPISEHNRLYWYRQTLGQGPEFLTYFQNEAQLEKSRLLSDRFSAERPKGSFSTLEIQRTEQGDSAMYLCASSFGGNYEQYFGPGTRLTVT.

The CDR3, as DNA: TGTGCCAGCAGCCACCCTGGGGGGGGCGGAGACACCGGGGAGCTGTTTTTT. This codes for CASSHPGGGGDTGELFF. This chain connects TRBV4-2 to TRBJ2-2, with D maybe TRBD2 (7 bases). The CDR3 is 17 residues long. V shed 3 bases and J shed 3 bases, with 17 bases lying between them. Germline assignment: CDR1 LGHNA and CDR2 YNFKEQ.

V is TRBV29-1 and J is TRBJ2-1; 10 bases agree with TRBD2. Trimming removed 4 bases from V and 13 bases from J; junction bases left unmatched: 7. Germline CDR1 SQVTM, CDR2 ANQGSEA. The CDR3 is 12 amino acids. CDR3 region: CSVGTSGGAQFF. In nucleotides, the CDR3 is TGCAGCGTTGGGACGAGCGGGGGGGCACAGTTCTTC.

This chain uses TRBV10-3 with TRBJ2-7, with TRBD2 identical over 7 bases. V lost 10 bases and J lost 3; bases outside the gene matches: 12. Germline values: CDR1 ENHRY, CDR2 SYGVKD. The CDR3 totals 14 residues. The CDR3 bases are TGTGCCAGCTCGGCAGCGGGGCAGAGCTACGAGCAGTACTTC. Translating gives CASSAAGQSYEQYF.

J is TRBJ2-1 and V is TRBV14, with 8 bases aligning to TRBD2. The CDR3 is 16 residues long. Germline lookup yields CDR1 SGHDN and CDR2 FVKESK. After removal of 3 bases from V and 6 bases from J, the junction contained 10 bases not matched to a gene. CDR3 residues: CASSHPGVAGINEQFF. The CDR3, as DNA: TGTGCCAGCAGCCACCCCGGGGTAGCGGGGATCAATGAGCAGTTCTTC. Complete variable domain (other parts from reference TRBV14 and TRBJ2-1): EAGVTQFPSHSVIEKGQTVTLRCDPISGHDNLYWYRRVMGKEIKFLLHFVKESKQDESGMPNNRFLAERTGGTYSTLKVQPAELEDSGVYFCASSHPGVAGINEQFFGPGTRLTVL.